A single count supports the clone carrying this T cell receptor (beta chain). Data came from immunoSEQ multiplex PCR; TCRdb stores just in-frame clones and leaves some out. Of roughly 150,000 clones in the sample, about 87% are singletons; the top ten hold about an eighth. As for time point: blood 2 weeks post-SBRT. Treatment meaning: 15 Gy SBRT to primary tumor, nephrectomy 4 weeks later. Trimming shortened V by 0 bases and J by 5 bases, and 9 bases separated the two germline ends. The CDR3 covers 14 residues. Germline V CDR1 and CDR2: LGHNA, YSLEER. The data were taken from a study of radiation and T cells in renal cell carcinoma.

The sequence was collected from a woman between 50 and 59 years old with renal cell carcinoma. The chain links TRBV4-3 to TRBJ2-3; no clear D gene. Sequencing was performed on blood, taken from a patient whose treatment included radiotherapy and nephrectomy. The chain's CDR3 is CASSQEVGRDTQYF. Here the CDR3 DNA reads TGCGCCAGCAGCCAAGAGGTTGGCCGAGATACGCAGTATTTT.